The 4 T cell receptor beta chains reported below all come from one sample, sequenced in a study of T cells in women clearing cervical HPV infection listed by TCRdb under 2018. Library prep was done by the immunoSEQ multiplex PCR assay. Not all clones reach the TCRdb copy of this immuneACCESS table, which keeps in-frame sequences only. Checked studies attribute under half of the gap to unresolved V genes and leave the rest unexplained. Per the sample table, the count is around 30,000 clones. The ten top clones hold roughly 2.8% of the sample. Sequenced input: blood buffy coat. These TCRs come from a woman between 18 and 70 years old with a cervical HPV16 infection that either progressed to CIN3+ or cleared (not recorded which).

CDR3 in amino acids: CATSRVGSGNSYEQYF. CDR3 DNA (partial): TGTGCCACCAGCAGAGTGGGTAGCGGGAACTCCTACGAG. This chain uses TRBV15 with TRBJ2-7; 8 nucleotides agree with TRBD2. The read falls 3 residues short of the CDR3 end, and the missing part is taken from the germline J gene. The V segment lost 1 base and the J segment 0 bases; nucleotides outside the gene matches: 5. Germline-derived CDR1 and CDR2 are LNHNV and YYDKDF (reference sequence). The length of the CDR3 is 16 residues.

Concerning this clone: The sequence runs out 3 residues before the end of the CDR3; the remainder is reconstructed from the germline J gene. The J gene is TRBJ2-7, the V gene TRBV11-2; D remains ambiguous. Germline assignment: CDR1 SGHAT and CDR2 FQNNGV. The V gene lost 3 bases and the J gene lost 2 bases, with 8 bases spanning the gap. The CDR3 consists of 13 residues. The CDR3 protein is CASSFGQTYEQYF. The sequenced part of the CDR3 DNA is TGTGCCAGCAGCTTTGGTCAGACCTACGAG.

A note on this clone: The read ends 3 residues before the CDR3 terminus; that terminus is restored from the germline J gene. This chain joins TRBV30 and TRBJ2-2; TRBD2 aligns across 7 bases. J was trimmed by 4 bases and V by 3 bases; bases with no gene match: 11. This CDR3 is built from 16 residues. Germline V gene data show CDR1 as GTSNPN and CDR2 as SVGIG (reference sequence). The CDR3 sequence: CAWRAAGSRGTGELFF. The CDR3 DNA, read in part, is TGTGCCTGGAGAGCAGCGGGAAGCCGGGGCACCGGGGAG.

CDR3 DNA, as far as it was read: TGTGCCAGCAGCCCTACTAGCGGGAGTGTTGGCACAGATACG. It is translated as CASSPTSGSVGTDT. The full CDR3 sequence reads CASSPTSGSVGTDTQYF. The J gene is TRBJ2-3, the V gene TRBV7-8; 11 nucleotides match TRBD2. The observed sequence ends 3 residues before the CDR3 terminus, with the missing tail filled in from the germline J gene. CDR1 and CDR2 (germline): SGHVS, FQNEAQ. Germline trimming cut 5 bases from V and 1 base from J; bases unmatched to any gene: 8. This CDR3 region has 17 residues.